A single sample gave rise to the 10 T cell receptor beta chains below, sequenced in a study of Graves' ophthalmopathy and Graves' hyperthyroidism. Amplified material comprised TCR beta CDR3 regions derived from RNA transcripts. The first-round RT-PCR employed HTBI primers together with the Qiagen OneStep RT-PCR kit. A multiplex PCR was then performed as the second round. MiXCR, applied by TCRdb to the multiplex PCR reads, yields one record per CDR3 protein. The sample has 200,000 to 300,000 distinct CDR3 sequences, around 42% seen once. Sequencing was performed on peripheral blood. These receptors all stem from an adult man with Graves' ophthalmopathy.

The table lists this clonotype with many counts. This chain uses TRBV25-1 with TRBJ1-4, with a weak D call TRBD1 (5 bases). V was shortened by 5 bases and J by 8 bases, with 9 bases between the two germline ends. Germline CDR1 and CDR2: MGHDK and SYGVNS. CDR3 length equals 12 residues. CDR3 sequence: CASSPTVEKLFF. DNA of the CDR3: TGTGCCAGCAGTCCGACAGTCGAAAAACTGTTTTTT.

This clonotype was detected a few times. V usage is TRBV20-1 and J usage is TRBJ1-1; 8 nucleotides agree with TRBD1. The CDR3 loop spans 13 amino acids. V lost 4 bases, J lost 5 bases, and 6 bases stayed unmatched. Looked up from germline, CDR1 is DFQATT and CDR2 is SNEGSKA (reference sequence). The CDR3 region has the DNA TGCAGTGCTAAAACAGGGGGAGGGACTGAAGCTTTCTTT. Residues: CSAKTGGGTEAFF.

The chain couples TRBV25-1 to TRBJ2-7; D is perhaps TRBD2 (5 bases). The last part of the DNA fits TRBJ2-1 better; the J call may be wrong. The CDR3 consists of 13 residues. Germline CDR1 is MGHDK and CDR2 is SYGVNS. The CDR3 DNA follows: TGTGCCAGCACCTTGCAGAGCGGCAATGAGCAGTTCTTC. Encoded protein: CASTLQSGNEQFF.

This chain connects TRBV29-1 to TRBJ2-7, with a weak D call TRBD1 (6 bases). This CDR3 has 13 amino acids. Germline CDR1 SQVTM, CDR2 ANQGSEA. Trimming removed 5 bases from V and 3 bases from J, with 14 bases in between. The CDR3 loop is CSVMTGTHYEQYF. The CDR3, as DNA: TGCAGCGTTATGACCGGGACACACTACGAGCAGTACTTC.

This chain uses TRBV6-6 with TRBJ2-7; D might be TRBD1 (5 bases). TRBJ2-5 matches the DNA end more closely, so the J call is doubtful. Germline loops: CDR1 MNHNY, CDR2 SVGAGI (reference sequence). This CDR3 has 12 residues. This CDR3 reads CASSAKGETQYF. Written as DNA, the CDR3 is TGTGCCAGCAGTGCCAAGGGGGAGACCCAGTACTTC.

This chain uses TRBV4-1 with TRBJ1-1, with D maybe TRBD1 (6 bases). Trimming cost V 0 bases and J 4 bases, with 18 bases left between them. Germline V CDR1 and CDR2: MGHRA, YSYEKL. This CDR3 comprises 17 residues. The DNA of the CDR3 is TGCGCCAGCAGCCAAGAAGGGGGTCTCGGACCCCCCACTGAAGCTTTCTTT. Its protein is CASSQEGGLGPPTEAFF.

V usage is TRBV5-7 and J usage is TRBJ1-2, with a possible D match to TRBD1 (5 bases). TRBV5-7 is known as an ORF, though its function is uncertain. With 7 bases removed from V and 4 bases from J, the gap between germline ends came to 17 bases. The CDR3 runs to 14 residues. CDR3 sequence: CASSLPTVFYGYTF. Written as DNA, the CDR3 is TGTGCCAGCTCACTCCCGACAGTTTTCTATGGCTACACCTTC.

V and J are TRBV20-1 and TRBJ2-2; the D gene is possibly TRBD2 (7 bases). Germline CDR1 DFQATT, CDR2 SNEGSKA (reference sequence). This CDR3 has 13 amino acids. The CDR3 nucleotides read TGCAGAGCGGGGAGGGGGAGGGCCGGGGAGCTGTTTTTT. Its translation is CRAGRGRAGELFF.

With respect to this clonotype: A much bigger clone sits one base away, suggesting this may be a read error. CDR3 DNA: TGTGCCGTCTCCCCGTCGGGTGGGACAGTGAGCTCCTACGAGCAGTACTTC. Encoded protein: CAVSPSGGTVSSYEQYF. J is TRBJ2-7 and V is TRBV10-3; 7 nucleotides agree with TRBD1. The germline CDR1 and CDR2 sequences are ENHRY and SYGVKD. There are 17 residues in the CDR3. J was trimmed by 0 bases and V by 11 bases; bases with no gene match: 19.

The chain couples TRBV10-3 to TRBJ2-5, with D perhaps TRBD1 or TRBD2 (5 bases each). V shed 5 bases and J shed 11 bases, with 21 bases lying between them. The CDR3 runs 14 residues. Germline CDR1 and CDR2: ENHRY and SYGVKD. Written as DNA, the CDR3 is TGTGCCATCAGTACCCGGGACGGCCAAGATACGCAGTACTTC. This sequence encodes CAISTRDGQDTQYF.